This is a list of T cell receptor beta chains from one sample in a study of CD8+ T cells in alopecia areata. The table came from immunoSEQ multiplex PCR; TCRdb's copy has only in-frame clones and leaves some out. In the table there are hundreds of thousands of clones, roughly two thirds of which are singletons. Specimen: CD4+ T cells sorted from blood, collected at week 0. These receptors came from a human donor with alopecia areata. Each CDR3 is given with its conserved first and last residue. D genes are given only for firm matches. The size of a clone is reported for some rows only, either as once, few or many, or as a class for expanded clones.

d_gene: NA; v_gene: TRBV14; abundance: NA; j_gene: TRBJ2-5; len: 14; CDR3aa: CASSQGVYQETQYF; CDR3nt: TGTGCCAGCAGCCAGGGCGTATACCAAGAGACCCAGTACTTC
d_gene: TRBD2; v_gene: TRBV4-1; abundance: few; j_gene: TRBJ2-1; len: 15; CDR3aa: CASSQATSGGALQFF; CDR3nt: TGCGCCAGCAGCCAAGCCACTAGCGGGGGGGCTTTACAGTTCTTC
d_gene: NA; v_gene: TRBV7-3; abundance: NA; j_gene: TRBJ2-3; len: 15; CDR3aa: CASSLGVAATDTQYF; CDR3nt: TGTGCCAGCAGCTTGGGGGTCGCGGCCACAGATACGCAGTATTTT
d_gene: NA; v_gene: TRBV30; abundance: NA; j_gene: TRBJ2-2; len: 13; CDR3aa: CAWSAQIRGELFF; CDR3nt: TGTGCCTGGAGTGCCCAGATCCGCGGGGAGCTGTTTTTT
d_gene: NA; v_gene: TRBV29-1; abundance: NA; j_gene: TRBJ2-5; len: 13; CDR3aa: CSVTRGGQETQYF; CDR3nt: TGCAGCGTGACGAGGGGGGGCCAAGAGACCCAGTACTTC
d_gene: NA; v_gene: TRBV5-6; abundance: NA; j_gene: TRBJ1-1; len: 16; CDR3aa: CASSVHGRGLNTEAFF; CDR3nt: TGTGCCAGCAGCGTCCATGGGAGAGGGTTGAACACTGAAGCTTTCTTT
d_gene: NA; v_gene: TRBV7-8; abundance: NA; j_gene: TRBJ1-5; len: 14; CDR3aa: CASSLAMVNQPQHF; CDR3nt: TGTGCCAGCAGCTTAGCGATGGTCAATCAGCCCCAGCATTTT
d_gene: NA; v_gene: TRBV10-2; abundance: NA; j_gene: TRBJ2-7; len: 11; CDR3aa: CASSPTVEQYF; CDR3nt: TGCGCCAGCAGTCCAACCGTCGAGCAGTACTTC
d_gene: NA; v_gene: TRBV29-1; abundance: NA; j_gene: TRBJ2-2; len: 12; CDR3aa: CSVAGTPGELFF; CDR3nt: TGCAGCGTTGCCGGGACGCCCGGGGAGCTGTTTTTT
d_gene: TRBD1; v_gene: TRBV6-5; abundance: NA; j_gene: TRBJ2-7; len: 14; CDR3aa: CASTAGQGAYEQYF; CDR3nt: TGTGCCAGCACCGCCGGACAGGGGGCTTACGAGCAGTACTTC
d_gene: NA; v_gene: TRBV4-1; abundance: few; j_gene: TRBJ2-2; len: 14; CDR3aa: CASSRRVLTGELFF; CDR3nt: TGCGCCAGCAGCCGAAGGGTCTTGACCGGGGAGCTGTTTTTT
d_gene: TRBD1; v_gene: TRBV6-5; abundance: NA; j_gene: TRBJ2-5; len: 15; CDR3aa: CASSINRDRQETQYF; CDR3nt: TGTGCCAGCAGTATCAACCGGGACAGACAAGAGACCCAGTACTTC
d_gene: TRBD2; v_gene: TRBV30; abundance: NA; j_gene: TRBJ2-3; len: 15; CDR3aa: CALTGTSGGEDTQYF; CDR3nt: TGTGCCCTAACCGGGACTAGCGGCGGGGAGGATACGCAGTATTTT
d_gene: NA; v_gene: TRBV4-3; abundance: few; j_gene: TRBJ2-3; len: 15; CDR3aa: CASSQAAGLTDTQYF; CDR3nt: TGCGCCAGCAGCCAAGCGGCGGGGCTCACAGATACGCAGTATTTT
d_gene: NA; v_gene: TRBV30; abundance: once; j_gene: TRBJ2-3; len: 12; CDR3aa: CASTDSTDTQYF; CDR3nt: TGTGCCTCTACTGACAGCACAGATACGCAGTATTTT
d_gene: NA; v_gene: TRBV2; abundance: NA; j_gene: TRBJ1-2; len: 15; CDR3aa: CASSSTAFPNYGYTF; CDR3nt: TGTGCCAGCAGTTCGACAGCCTTTCCTAACTATGGCTACACCTTC
d_gene: NA; v_gene: TRBV5-4; abundance: NA; j_gene: TRBJ1-2; len: 12; CDR3aa: CASSPDSYGYTF; CDR3nt: TGTGCCAGCAGCCCCGACAGCTATGGCTACACCTTC
d_gene: TRBD2; v_gene: TRBV6-5; abundance: NA; j_gene: TRBJ2-1; len: 14; CDR3aa: CASTFGLAYNEQFF; CDR3nt: TGTGCCAGCACATTCGGACTAGCCTACAATGAGCAGTTCTTC
d_gene: NA; v_gene: TRBV5-6; abundance: few; j_gene: TRBJ2-2; len: 14; CDR3aa: CASSFQGQSGELFF; CDR3nt: TGTGCCAGCAGCTTCCAGGGTCAGAGCGGGGAGCTGTTTTTT
d_gene: NA; v_gene: TRBV10-3; abundance: NA; j_gene: TRBJ2-6; len: 17; CDR3aa: CAISEQGAPSEANVLTF; CDR3nt: TGTGCCATCAGCGAACAGGGTGCTCCAAGTGAGGCCAACGTCCTGACTTTC
d_gene: NA; v_gene: TRBV29-1; abundance: NA; j_gene: TRBJ1-1; len: 13; CDR3aa: CSVVWVLTTEAFF; CDR3nt: TGCAGCGTTGTCTGGGTGCTGACCACTGAAGCTTTCTTT
d_gene: NA; v_gene: TRBV25-1; abundance: NA; j_gene: TRBJ2-7; len: 13; CDR3aa: CASSVQGLYEQYF; CDR3nt: TGTGCCAGCAGCGTACAGGGTCTCTACGAGCAGTACTTC
d_gene: NA; v_gene: TRBV2; abundance: NA; j_gene: TRBJ2-7; len: 16; CDR3aa: CASTSILRDTAYEQYF; CDR3nt: TGTGCCAGCACCTCGATACTCCGGGACACCGCCTACGAGCAGTACTTC
d_gene: TRBD1; v_gene: TRBV29-1; abundance: NA; j_gene: TRBJ2-5; len: 13; CDR3aa: CSVEPDRRETQYF; CDR3nt: TGCAGCGTTGAACCGGACAGGAGGGAGACCCAGTACTTC
d_gene: NA; v_gene: TRBV25-1; abundance: NA; j_gene: TRBJ1-4; len: 15; CDR3aa: CASSLLTLADEKLFF; CDR3nt: TGTGCCAGCAGTCTTCTTACCTTGGCAGATGAAAAACTGTTTTTT
d_gene: NA; v_gene: TRBV29-1; abundance: few; j_gene: TRBJ2-1; len: 12; CDR3aa: CSVEDRARLRFF; CDR3nt: TGCAGCGTTGAAGATAGGGCCAGGCTGCGGTTCTTC
d_gene: NA; v_gene: TRBV30; abundance: NA; j_gene: TRBJ2-5; len: 13; CDR3aa: CAWSGDWTETQYF; CDR3nt: TGTGCCTGGAGCGGGGATTGGACCGAGACCCAGTACTTC
d_gene: TRBD2; v_gene: TRBV18; abundance: NA; j_gene: TRBJ2-3; len: 15; CDR3aa: CASSPKAGGPHTQYF; CDR3nt: TGTGCCAGCTCACCGAAAGCGGGGGGGCCACATACGCAGTATTTT
d_gene: NA; v_gene: TRBV30; abundance: NA; j_gene: TRBJ2-5; len: 11; CDR3aa: CAWSPRETQYF; CDR3nt: TGTGCCTGGAGTCCTCGGGAGACCCAGTACTTC
d_gene: NA; v_gene: TRBV29-1; abundance: NA; j_gene: TRBJ2-1; len: 13; CDR3aa: CSVDSPPENEQFF; CDR3nt: TGCAGCGTTGACTCCCCTCCGGAGAATGAGCAGTTCTTC
d_gene: NA; v_gene: TRBV6-5; abundance: NA; j_gene: TRBJ1-2; len: 13; CDR3aa: CASSYSDGFGYTF; CDR3nt: TGTGCCAGCAGTTACTCGGACGGTTTCGGCTACACCTTC
d_gene: TRBD1; v_gene: TRBV2; abundance: NA; j_gene: TRBJ1-5; len: 16; CDR3aa: CASSEQGARMGQPQHF; CDR3nt: TGTGCCAGCAGCGAGCAGGGGGCCCGGATGGGGCAGCCCCAGCATTTT
d_gene: NA; v_gene: TRBV5-6; abundance: NA; j_gene: TRBJ2-3; len: 14; CDR3aa: CASSFMAGPDTQYF; CDR3nt: TGTGCCAGCAGCTTTATGGCGGGGCCAGATACGCAGTATTTT
d_gene: NA; v_gene: TRBV5-6; abundance: NA; j_gene: TRBJ1-5; len: 13; CDR3aa: CASSLVGTQPQHF; CDR3nt: TGTGCCAGCAGCTTGGTAGGGACTCAGCCCCAGCATTTT
d_gene: NA; v_gene: TRBV30; abundance: few; j_gene: TRBJ1-4; len: 12; CDR3aa: CAWSVPVGRLFF; CDR3nt: TGTGCCTGGAGTGTCCCGGTGGGAAGACTGTTTTTT
d_gene: NA; v_gene: TRBV6-5; abundance: few; j_gene: TRBJ1-1; len: 13; CDR3aa: CASSYGGDTEAFF; CDR3nt: TGTGCCAGCAGTTACGGGGGAGACACTGAAGCTTTCTTT